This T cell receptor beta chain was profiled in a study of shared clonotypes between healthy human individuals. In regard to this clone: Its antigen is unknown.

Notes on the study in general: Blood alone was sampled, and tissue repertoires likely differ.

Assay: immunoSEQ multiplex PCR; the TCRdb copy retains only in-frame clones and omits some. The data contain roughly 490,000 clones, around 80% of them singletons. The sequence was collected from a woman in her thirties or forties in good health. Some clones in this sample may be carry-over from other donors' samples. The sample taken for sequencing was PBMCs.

The chain's CDR3 is CAWRLRGVNYGYTF. CDR3 nucleotide sequence: TGTGCCTGGAGGTTAAGGGGGGTGAACTATGGCTACACCTTC. The chain recombines TRBV30 with TRBJ1-2, with D possibly matching TRBD1 (6 bases). CDR3 length: 14 residues. V was shortened by 3 bases and J by 2 bases, with 13 bases between the two germline ends. Germline CDR1 is GTSNPN and CDR2 is SVGIG (reference sequence). Full variable domain (remainder filled in from reference TRBV30 and TRBJ1-2): SQTIHQWPATLVQPVGSPLSLECTVEGTSNPNLYWYRQAAGRGLQLLFYSVGIGQISSEVPQNLSASRPQDRQFILSSKKLLLSDSGFYLCAWRLRGVNYGYTFGSGTRLTVV.